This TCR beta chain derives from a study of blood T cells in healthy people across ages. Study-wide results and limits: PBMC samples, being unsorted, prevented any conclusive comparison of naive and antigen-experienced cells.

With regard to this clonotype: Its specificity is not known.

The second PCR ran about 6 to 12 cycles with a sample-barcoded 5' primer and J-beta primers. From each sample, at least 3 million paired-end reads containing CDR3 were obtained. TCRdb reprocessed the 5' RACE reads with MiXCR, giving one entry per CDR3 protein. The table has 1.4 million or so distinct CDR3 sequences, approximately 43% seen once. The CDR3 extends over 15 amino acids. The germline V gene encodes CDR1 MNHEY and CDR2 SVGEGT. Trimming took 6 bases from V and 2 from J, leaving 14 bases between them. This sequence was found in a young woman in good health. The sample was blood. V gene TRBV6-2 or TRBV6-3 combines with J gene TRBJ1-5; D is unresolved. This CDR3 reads CASSQPGIRNQPQHF. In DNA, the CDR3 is TGTGCCAGCAGCCAACCGGGAATACGCAATCAGCCCCAGCATTTT.